This TCR beta chain was found in a study of OX40 agonist ivuxolimab in advanced cancers. Study in general: Ivuxolimab was administered intravenously to patients at 0.01 to 10 mg/kg every 2 weeks.

Concerning this clone itself: Its target is not known.

Repertoires were generated with immunoSEQ multiplex PCR, while TCRdb's copy carries only in-frame clones and drops some. The sample lists around 80,000 clones; almost 90% were seen once. J lost 4 bases, V lost 4 bases, and 7 bases had no gene match. CDR1 and CDR2 from the germline V gene are SGDLS and YYNGEE. The CDR3 totals 15 residues. The study, taken as a whole, reports: On average, CD8+ T cells had more expanded clones than CD4+.

The rearrangement links TRBV9 to TRBJ2-5, with TRBD1 identical over 10 bases. The TCR comes from an adult with an advanced solid tumor such as melanoma, head and neck, liver or kidney cancer. Sequenced here: CD4+ or CD8+ T cells sorted from blood, sampled in a trial of the OX40 agonist ivuxolimab. CDR3 sequence reads: CASSLGTGDRETQYF. DNA of the CDR3: TGTGCCAGCAGCTTAGGGACAGGGGACCGAGAGACCCAGTACTTC. The whole variable domain, remainder taken from reference TRBV9 and TRBJ2-5, is DSGVTQTPKHLITATGQRVTLRCSPRSGDLSVYWYQQSLDQGLQFLIQYYNGEERAKGNILERFSAQQFPDLHSELNLSSLELGDSALYFCASSLGTGDRETQYFGPGTRLLVL.